This paragraph reports one T cell receptor beta chain. The record originates from a study of blood T cell repertoires in COVID-19. In the study overall: Samples of COVID-19 (acute and convalescent) were obtained from the United States, Italy and Spain.

In the authors' methods: Reference gene primers were amplified, and this amplification served to estimate nucleated cell counts. This table comes from immunoSEQ multiplex PCR, and its TCRdb copy is limited to in-frame clones, with some not included. The DNA gave D and trimming, while V, J and clone size come from that table. The sample holds some 180,000 clones, under 90% seen once. The CDR3 extends over 15 amino acids. The V end lost 5 bases, the J end lost 0 bases, and 12 bases lay between the germline ends. Germline lookup yields CDR1 PRHDT and CDR2 FYEKMQ (reference sequence). V usage is TRBV13 and J usage is TRBJ2-3; D is perhaps TRBD2 (6 bases). Material for sequencing was peripheral blood. The TCR was taken from a man in his sixties with acute or convalescent COVID-19. CDR3 amino acids: CASSRRTTSTDTQYF. CDR3 DNA: TGTGCCAGCAGCCGCAGGACTACTAGCACAGATACGCAGTATTTT.